This T cell receptor (beta chain) was observed in a study of blood T cell repertoires in COVID-19. CDR1 and CDR2 (germline): SEHNR, FQNEAQ (reference sequence). V lost 2 bases to trimming and J lost 9 bases, with 8 bases between them. The CDR3 consists of 12 residues. The repertoire was sequenced with immunoSEQ multiplex PCR; TCRdb's copy has only in-frame clones and lacks some. This table holds a few hundred thousand clones, around nine tenths found once. The rearrangement links TRBV7-9 to TRBJ2-4, with a possible D match to TRBD2 (6 bases). The receptor was derived from a man aged 30 to 45 with active or convalescent COVID-19. Sample: peripheral blood. CDR3 in DNA: TGTGCCAGCAGCTTACGGGAGTCCATTCAGTACTTC. Protein sequence: CASSLRESIQYF.